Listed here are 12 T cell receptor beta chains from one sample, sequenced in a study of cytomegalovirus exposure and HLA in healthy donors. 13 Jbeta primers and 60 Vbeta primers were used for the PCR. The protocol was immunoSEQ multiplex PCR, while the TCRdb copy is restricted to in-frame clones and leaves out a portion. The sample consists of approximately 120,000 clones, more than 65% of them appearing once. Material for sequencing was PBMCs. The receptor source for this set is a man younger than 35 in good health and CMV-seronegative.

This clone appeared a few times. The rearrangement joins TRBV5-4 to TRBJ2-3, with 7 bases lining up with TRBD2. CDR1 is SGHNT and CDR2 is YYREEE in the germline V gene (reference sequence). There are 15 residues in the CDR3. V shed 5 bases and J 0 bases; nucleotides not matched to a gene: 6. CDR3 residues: CASRDQRGSTDTQYF. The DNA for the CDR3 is TGTGCCAGCAGGGACCAGCGGGGAAGCACAGATACGCAGTATTTT.

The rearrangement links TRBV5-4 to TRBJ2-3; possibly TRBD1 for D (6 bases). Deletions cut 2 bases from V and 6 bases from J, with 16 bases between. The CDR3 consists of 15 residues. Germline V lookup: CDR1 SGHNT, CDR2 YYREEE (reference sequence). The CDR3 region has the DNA TGTGCCAGCAGCTTAGATTATAAGGGGGACGATACGCAGTATTTT. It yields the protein CASSLDYKGDDTQYF.

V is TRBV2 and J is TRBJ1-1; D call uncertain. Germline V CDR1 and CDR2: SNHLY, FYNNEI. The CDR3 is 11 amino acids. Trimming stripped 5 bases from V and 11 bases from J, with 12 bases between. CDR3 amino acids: CASSFLLRAFF. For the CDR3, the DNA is TGTGCCAGCAGTTTCCTGCTGCGGGCTTTCTTT.

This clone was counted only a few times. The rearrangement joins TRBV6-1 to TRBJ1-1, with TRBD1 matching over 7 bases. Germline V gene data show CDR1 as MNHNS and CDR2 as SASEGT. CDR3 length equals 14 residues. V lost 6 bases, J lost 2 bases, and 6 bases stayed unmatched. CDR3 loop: CASRWDSSNTEAFF. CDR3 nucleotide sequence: TGTGCCAGCAGATGGGACAGCAGTAACACTGAAGCTTTCTTT.

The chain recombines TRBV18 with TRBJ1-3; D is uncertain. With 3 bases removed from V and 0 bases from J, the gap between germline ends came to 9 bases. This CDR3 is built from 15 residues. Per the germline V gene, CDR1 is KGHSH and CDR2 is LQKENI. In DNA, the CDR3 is TGTGCCAGCTCACCGGAGACTCTCTCTGGAAACACCATATATTTT. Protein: CASSPETLSGNTIYF.

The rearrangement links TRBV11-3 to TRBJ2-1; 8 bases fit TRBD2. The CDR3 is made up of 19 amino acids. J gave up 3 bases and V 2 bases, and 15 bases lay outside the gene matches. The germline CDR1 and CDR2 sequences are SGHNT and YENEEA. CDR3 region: CASSLIIERGSRGYNEQFF. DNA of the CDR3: TGTGCCAGCAGCTTAATAATAGAGCGGGGGTCACGGGGCTACAATGAGCAGTTCTTC.

CDR3 nucleotide sequence: TGTGCCAGTACCGTCCCCTCTGGAAACACCATATATTTT. Its protein product is CASTVPSGNTIYF. This chain uses TRBV19 with TRBJ1-3; D not certain. CDR3 length: 13 amino acids. The germline V and J ends were trimmed by 7 bases and 0 bases, with 7 bases remaining between them. The germline V gene has CDR1 LNHDA and CDR2 SQIVND (reference sequence).

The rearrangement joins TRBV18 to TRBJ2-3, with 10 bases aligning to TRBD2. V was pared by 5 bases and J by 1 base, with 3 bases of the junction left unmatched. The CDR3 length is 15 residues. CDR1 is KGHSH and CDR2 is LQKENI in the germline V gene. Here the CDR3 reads CASSERGGRTDTQYF. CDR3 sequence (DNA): TGTGCCAGCTCAGAGCGGGGGGGTCGCACAGATACGCAGTATTTT.

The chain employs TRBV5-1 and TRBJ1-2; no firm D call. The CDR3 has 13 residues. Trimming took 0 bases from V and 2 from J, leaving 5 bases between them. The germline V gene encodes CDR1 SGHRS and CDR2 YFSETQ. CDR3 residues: CASSLVGNYGYTF. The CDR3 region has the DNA TGCGCCAGCAGCTTGGTCGGGAACTATGGCTACACCTTC.

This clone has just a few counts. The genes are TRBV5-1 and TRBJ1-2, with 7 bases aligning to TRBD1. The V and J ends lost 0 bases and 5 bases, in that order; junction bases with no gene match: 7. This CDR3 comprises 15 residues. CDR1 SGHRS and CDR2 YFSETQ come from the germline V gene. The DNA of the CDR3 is TGCGCCAGCAGCTTGGAGGTTACAGGGGAATATGGCTACACCTTC. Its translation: CASSLEVTGEYGYTF. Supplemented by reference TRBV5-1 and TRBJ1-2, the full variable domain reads KAGVTQTPRYLIKTRGQQVTLSCSPISGHRSVSWYQQTPGQGLQFLFEYFSETQRNKGNFPGRFSGRQFSNSRSEMNVSTLELGDSALYLCASSLEVTGEYGYTFGSGTRLTVV.

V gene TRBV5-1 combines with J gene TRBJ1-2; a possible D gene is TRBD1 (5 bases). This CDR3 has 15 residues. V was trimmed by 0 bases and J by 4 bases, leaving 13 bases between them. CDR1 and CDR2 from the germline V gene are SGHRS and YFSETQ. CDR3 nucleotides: TGCGCCAGCAGCTTGGGCGGTCAGGGCGTCTATGGCTACACCTTC. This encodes CASSLGGQGVYGYTF.

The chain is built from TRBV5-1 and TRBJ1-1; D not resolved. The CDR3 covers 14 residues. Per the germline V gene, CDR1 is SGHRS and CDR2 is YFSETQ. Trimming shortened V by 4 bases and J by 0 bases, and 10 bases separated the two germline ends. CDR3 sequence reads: CASSMDGMNTEAFF. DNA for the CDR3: TGCGCCAGCAGCATGGACGGGATGAACACTGAAGCTTTCTTT.